The clone carrying this T cell receptor beta chain was seen a few times. Per the authors' pipeline: Amplification with reference gene primers provided the estimates of nucleated cell counts. Only in-frame clones appear in the TCRdb table, and some are missing; sequencing was by immunoSEQ multiplex PCR. That table is the source of V, J and clone size, and D and trimming were worked out from the DNA. The data contain 80,000 to 95,000 clones, around four fifths of them singletons. The data originate from a study of blood T cell repertoires in COVID-19. Background on the study: The origin of the acute and convalescent COVID-19 samples was the United States, Italy and Spain. T cells, B-cell-depleted T cells, or PBMCs provided the cDNA or gDNA that served as material.

The germline V gene encodes CDR1 SEHNR and CDR2 FQNEAQ (reference sequence). Trimming pared 4 bases from V and 5 bases from J, leaving 14 bases between. This CDR3 has 14 residues. The chain uses TRBV7-9 and TRBJ2-5, with D uncertain. The clonotype was recovered from a woman aged 80 or over with acute or convalescent COVID-19. Material: peripheral blood. The CDR3 region is CASSSAVSRETQYF. For the CDR3, the DNA is TGTGCCAGCAGCTCAGCAGTGAGTCGGGAGACCCAGTACTTC. The entire variable domain, with the rest obtained from reference TRBV7-9 and TRBJ2-5, is as follows: DTGVSQNPRHKITKRGQNVTFRCDPISEHNRLYWYRQTLGQGPEFLTYFQNEAQLEKSRLLSDRFSAERPKGSFSTLEIQRTEQGDSAMYLCASSSAVSRETQYFGPGTRLLVL.